What follows are 9 T cell receptor beta chains derived from one specimen sequenced in a study of OX40 agonist ivuxolimab in advanced cancers. TCRdb's table, derived via immunoSEQ multiplex PCR, lists solely in-frame clones and lacks some. This table has under 30,000 clones, over 60% appearing once. The source was CD4+ or CD8+ T cells sorted from blood, collected in a trial of the OX40 agonist ivuxolimab. The receptors were gathered from an adult with an advanced solid tumor such as melanoma, head and neck, liver or kidney cancer.

The chain employs TRBV9 and TRBJ2-7; TRBD2 is a possible D gene (5 bases). V was pared by 0 bases and J by 1 base, with 8 bases between. The germline V gene encodes CDR1 SGDLS and CDR2 YYNGEE. The CDR3 is made up of 14 amino acids. CDR3 sequence (DNA): TGTGCCAGCAGCGTAGAACTAGGTTCCTACGAGCAGTACTTC. It codes for CASSVELGSYEQYF.

V gene TRBV9 combines with J gene TRBJ2-7; 8 bases are a match to TRBD1. Trimming took 4 bases from V and 7 from J; bases not matched to a gene: 13. CDR3 length equals 15 residues. CDR1 SGDLS and CDR2 YYNGEE come from the germline V gene. CDR3 protein: CASSPPGTGIREQYF. The CDR3 DNA reads as TGTGCCAGCAGCCCACCCGGGACAGGCATTCGGGAGCAGTACTTC.

The V and J genes are TRBV7-7 and TRBJ2-5; maybe TRBD1 (5 bases). The V gene lost 1 base and the J gene lost 4 bases, with 10 bases spanning the gap. The CDR3 extends over 14 amino acids. From germline, CDR1 is SSHAT and CDR2 FNYEAQ (reference sequence). The CDR3 spells CASSLGVRGETQYF. The CDR3 DNA reads TGTGCCAGCAGCTTAGGAGTTAGGGGAGAGACCCAGTACTTC.

The chain recombines TRBV6-6 with TRBJ2-7, with TRBD1 matching 7 bases. The CDR3 sequence is 15 residues long. Germline values: CDR1 MNHNY, CDR2 SVGAGI (reference sequence). J lost 0 bases, V lost 5 bases, and 7 bases had no gene match. The CDR3: CASSVQGWNSYEQYF. For the CDR3, the DNA is TGTGCCAGCAGTGTACAGGGGTGGAACTCCTACGAGCAGTACTTC.

V gene TRBV4-3 combines with J gene TRBJ2-7; D call uncertain. CDR1 is LGHNA and CDR2 is YSLEER in the germline V gene. V lost 0 bases and J lost 5, with 8 bases in between. This CDR3 region has 13 residues. DNA of the CDR3: TGCGCCAGCAGCCAAGATTCAGGCCACGAGCAGTACTTC. This translates into CASSQDSGHEQYF.

The CDR3 reads CASSFEGALGWNVHNEQFF. The CDR3 DNA reads TGTGCCAGCAGCTTTGAGGGGGCCCTGGGATGGAATGTCCACAATGAGCAGTTCTTC. The V and J genes are TRBV5-8 and TRBJ2-1, with 7 bases lining up with TRBD1. The V and J ends lost 2 bases and 5 bases, in that order; junction bases with no gene match: 19. Looked up from germline, CDR1 is SGHTS and CDR2 is YDEGEE. This CDR3 has 19 amino acids. The full variable domain, rest sourced from reference TRBV5-8 and TRBJ2-1, is EAGVTQSPTHLIKTRGQQATLRCSPISGHTSVYWYQQALGLGLQFLLWYDEGEERNRGNFPPRFSGRQFPNYSSELNVNALELEDSALYLCASSFEGALGWNVHNEQFFGPGTRLTVL.

This rearrangement joins TRBV5-4 to TRBJ1-2; D gene ambiguous. The CDR3 totals 14 residues. Germline V gene sequence: CDR1 SGHNT, CDR2 YYREEE (reference sequence). Trimming removed 1 base at V and 4 bases at J, with 11 bases between. CDR3 coding DNA: TGTGCCAGCAGCTTGACGCCAGGCCGCTATGGCTACACCTTC. Translating gives CASSLTPGRYGYTF.

The table lists this clone with a few counts. The chain links TRBV15 to TRBJ2-7, with D tentatively TRBD2 (6 bases). The germline gives CDR1 LNHNV, CDR2 YYDKDF (reference sequence). Between the trimmed V and J ends, which lost 3 bases and 3 bases, there was a span of 12 bases. The CDR3 contains 14 residues. CDR3 coding DNA: TGTGCCACCAGCAGCGGCAGGGAGGTCTACGAGCAGTACTTC. It encodes CATSSGREVYEQYF.

V and J are TRBV29-1 and TRBJ2-7, with D hard to call. CDR1 is SQVTM, CDR2 ANQGSEA, per germline. V was cut by 0 bases and J by 3 bases, with 15 bases left in between. The CDR3 has 15 residues. CDR3 loop: CSVEDPGTAHYEQYF. CDR3 bases: TGCAGCGTTGAAGATCCCGGTACGGCCCACTACGAGCAGTACTTC.